These 22 T cell receptor beta chains originate from one sample sequenced in a study of OX40 agonist ivuxolimab in advanced cancers. Data came from immunoSEQ multiplex PCR; TCRdb stores just in-frame clones and leaves some out. The sample consists of fewer than 40,000 clones, roughly 80% of them appearing once. Source: CD4+ or CD8+ T cells sorted from blood, taken in a trial of the OX40 agonist ivuxolimab. The receptor set was obtained from an adult with an advanced solid tumor such as melanoma, head and neck, liver or kidney cancer.

The chain couples TRBV5-1 to TRBJ2-3, with D perhaps given as TRBD1 or TRBD2 (5 bases each). The germline V gene has CDR1 SGHRS and CDR2 YFSETQ. V was clipped by 2 bases and J by 5 bases, with 9 bases between them. This CDR3 contains 13 residues. The CDR3 coding sequence is TGCGCCAGCAGCTTTGAGGGGCAAGATACGCAGTATTTT. It codes for CASSFEGQDTQYF.

The rearrangement uses TRBV28 and TRBJ1-1, with 10 bases fitting TRBD1. J gave up 1 base and V 3 bases, and 11 bases lay outside the gene matches. The CDR3 is 18 residues long. Germline values: CDR1 MDHEN, CDR2 SYDVKM. Here the CDR3 DNA reads TGTGCCAGCAGTTTGCTGGGACAGGGGCTCGTGGGGAACACTGAAGCTTTCTTT. Translation gives CASSLLGQGLVGNTEAFF.

The gene calls are TRBV7-3 and TRBJ2-3; 8 bases map to TRBD2. Looked up from germline, CDR1 is SGHTA and CDR2 is FQGTGA. The CDR3 sequence is 14 residues long. The V segment lost 4 bases and the J segment 7 bases; nucleotides outside the gene matches: 7. In DNA, the CDR3 is TGTGCCAGCAGCTGGGGACTAGAAACAAATACGCAGTATTTT. Translating it yields CASSWGLETNTQYF.

This clone was seen a few times. The J gene is TRBJ2-7, the V gene TRBV9, with D perhaps being TRBD1 or TRBD2 (6 bases each). The V end was cut by 4 bases, the J end by 2 bases, with 16 bases between. Germline-derived CDR1 and CDR2 are SGDLS and YYNGEE. CDR3 length: 15 amino acids. CDR3 sequence reads: CASSPNRAGTYEQYF. As DNA, the CDR3 is TGTGCCAGCAGCCCCAACAGGGCGGGAACCTACGAGCAGTACTTC.

In its sample, this clone was seen a few times. This chain connects TRBV27 to TRBJ2-2; D is undetermined. The ends were cut back, 3 bases at V and 5 bases at J, with 7 bases in the middle. Germline V gene lookup returns CDR1 MNHEY and CDR2 SMNVEV (reference sequence). The CDR3 extends over 13 amino acids. The CDR3 here is CASSFRGTGELFF. The CDR3 bases are TGTGCCAGCAGTTTTCGAGGAACCGGGGAGCTGTTTTTT.

This chain links TRBV18 with TRBJ2-2; D perhaps matches TRBD1 (5 bases). Deletions cut 4 bases from V and 3 bases from J, with 12 bases between. Germline CDR1 and CDR2: KGHSH and LQKENI. The CDR3 contains 15 residues. The CDR3 spells CASSLTWGYTGELFF. The CDR3 DNA sequence: TGTGCCAGCTCACTTACCTGGGGCTACACCGGGGAGCTGTTTTTT. Combining the CDR3 with reference TRBV18 and TRBJ2-2 gives the whole variable domain NAGVMQNPRHLVRRRGQEARLRCSPMKGHSHVYWYRQLPEEGLKFMVYLQKENIIDESGMPKERFSAEFPKEGPSILRIQQVVRGDSAAYFCASSLTWGYTGELFFGEGSRLTVL.

The chain employs TRBV6-5 and TRBJ1-1; D is uncertain. Germline lookup yields CDR1 MNHEY and CDR2 SVGAGI. The CDR3 has 11 amino acids. The ends were cut back, 2 bases at V and 11 bases at J, with 9 bases in the middle. The CDR3 here is CASSYGPGAFF. CDR3 DNA: TGTGCCAGCAGTTACGGTCCGGGGGCTTTCTTT.

By frequency in the sample, this clone is medium-sized. V is TRBV10-3 and J is TRBJ2-3; 8 bases agree with TRBD2. Trimming at V came to 3 bases and at J to 2 bases, leaving 7 bases not matched to a gene. CDR3 length equals 16 residues. Per germline, CDR1 ENHRY and CDR2 SYGVKD. The CDR3 reads CAISDRERGYTDTQYF. The CDR3 coding sequence is TGTGCCATCAGTGACCGGGAGCGGGGGTACACAGATACGCAGTATTTT.

This rearrangement joins TRBV30 to TRBJ1-4; D is perhaps TRBD1 (5 bases). The V gene lost 6 bases and the J gene lost 5 bases, with 13 bases spanning the gap. The CDR3 covers 13 residues. Germline lookup yields CDR1 GTSNPN and CDR2 SVGIG (reference sequence). The CDR3 coding sequence is TGTGCCTGCGGGGACGGCGAAAATGAAAAACTGTTTTTT. It translates to CACGDGENEKLFF.

The rearrangement joins TRBV18 to TRBJ2-5, with TRBD2 as a possible D gene (5 bases). The germline gives CDR1 KGHSH, CDR2 LQKENI. The CDR3 is 13 residues long. V lost 2 bases and J lost 5, with 9 bases in between. The chain's CDR3 is CASSPNSVETQYF. DNA of the CDR3: TGTGCCAGCTCACCAAATAGCGTTGAGACCCAGTACTTC.

This sequence joins TRBV21-1 and TRBJ2-3. TRBV21-1 is noted as a pseudogene. This CDR3 comprises 12 residues. The CDR3 nucleotides read TGTGCCAGCAGCAATAGCACAGATACGCAGTATTTT. As protein: CASSNSTDTQYF.

The chain employs TRBV2 and TRBJ1-4; 8 positions agree with TRBD1. Germline V lookup: CDR1 SNHLY, CDR2 FYNNEI. Trimming removed 8 bases from V and 5 bases from J; junction bases left unmatched: 10. This CDR3 comprises 15 residues. The CDR3 spells CASGDRITGNEKLFF. DNA for the CDR3: TGTGCCAGCGGGGACAGGATCACAGGGAATGAAAAACTGTTTTTT.

The rearrangement uses TRBV5-1 and TRBJ2-1, with a tentative D call TRBD1 (6 bases). Trimming took 4 bases from V and 3 from J, leaving 14 bases between them. This CDR3 has 15 residues. The V gene's germline CDR1 is SGHRS and CDR2 YFSETQ. CDR3 in DNA: TGCGCCAGCAGCCTTCAACAGGGCTACTACAATGAGCAGTTCTTC. It is translated as CASSLQQGYYNEQFF.

The J gene is TRBJ2-7, the V gene TRBV10-3, with TRBD2 identical over 11 bases. This CDR3 spans 13 amino acids. In germline, CDR1 is ENHRY, CDR2 SYGVKD. V trimming: 10 bases; J trimming: 4 bases; junction bases outside the gene matches: 6. The CDR3 bases are TGTGCCAGCCTAGCGGGAGGCCCTTACGAGCAGTACTTC. This encodes CASLAGGPYEQYF.

The CDR3 loop is CASSLSARGANYGYTF. For the CDR3, the DNA is TGTGCCAGCAGTTTATCTGCCAGGGGGGCTAACTATGGCTACACCTTC. The chain links TRBV27 to TRBJ1-2, with 7 bases lining up with TRBD1. This CDR3 comprises 16 residues. J was trimmed by 0 bases and V by 0 bases; bases with no gene match: 4. Germline V lookup: CDR1 MNHEY, CDR2 SMNVEV (reference sequence).

The chain combines TRBV2 with TRBJ1-5; 10 positions agree with TRBD1. This CDR3 contains 17 residues. V was clipped by 6 bases and J by 6 bases; unmatched bases: 14. Germline V CDR1 and CDR2: SNHLY, FYNNEI. The CDR3 loop is CASRATGTGVGGQPQHF. In DNA form, the CDR3 reads TGTGCCAGCAGGGCCACCGGGACAGGGGTCGGCGGTCAGCCCCAGCATTTT. The variable domain in full, completed from reference TRBV2 and TRBJ1-5, reads EPEVTQTPSHQVTQMGQEVILRCVPISNHLYFYWYRQILGQKVEFLVSFYNNEISEKSEIFDDQFSVERPDGSNFTLKIRSTKLEDSAMYFCASRATGTGVGGQPQHFGDGTRLSIL.

The chain links TRBV6-6 to TRBJ1-6, with D tentatively TRBD1 (5 bases). Germline assignment: CDR1 MNHNY and CDR2 SVGAGI (reference sequence). Trimming pared 6 bases from V and 9 bases from J, leaving 9 bases between. The CDR3 has 12 residues. This chain's CDR3 is CASRTDSSPLHF. In DNA, the CDR3 is TGTGCCAGCAGAACCGACAGTTCACCCCTCCACTTT.

The CDR3 sequence: CASSSGLAGGDTQYF. CDR3 bases: TGTGCCAGTAGTTCGGGACTAGCGGGAGGAGATACGCAGTATTTT. J is TRBJ2-3 and V is TRBV19, with 15 bases that match TRBD2. With V trimmed by 5 bases and J by 5 bases, 2 bases remained unmatched. The CDR3 runs 15 residues. The germline gives CDR1 LNHDA, CDR2 SQIVND (reference sequence).

This clone was detected a few times. The V call is TRBV28, the J call TRBJ1-1; D not certain. The CDR3 extends over 12 amino acids. V was pared by 5 bases and J by 4 bases, with 8 bases between. The germline gives CDR1 MDHEN, CDR2 SYDVKM. The CDR3 nucleotides are TGTGCCAGCAGTCTCCGACGCACTGAAGCTTTCTTT. Protein product: CASSLRRTEAFF.

The rearrangement links TRBV5-1 to TRBJ2-1, with D possibly TRBD1 on 6 matching bases. The germline V gene has CDR1 SGHRS and CDR2 YFSETQ. V lost 0 bases and J 5 bases, leaving 15 bases between the germline ends. This CDR3 region has 16 residues. CDR3 in DNA: TGCGCCAGCAGCTTGGTAGGTACAGGGAGAGACAATGAGCAGTTCTTC. Translation: CASSLVGTGRDNEQFF.

This chain links TRBV5-1 with TRBJ2-3; D may be TRBD2 (5 bases). Trimming cost V 0 bases and J 3 bases, with 8 bases left between them. The CDR3 has 14 amino acids. In germline, CDR1 is SGHRS, CDR2 YFSETQ. The CDR3 is CASSLGWRTDTQYF. The CDR3 region has the DNA TGCGCCAGCAGCTTGGGGTGGAGGACAGATACGCAGTATTTT.

The rearrangement uses TRBV19 and TRBJ2-2; no firm D call. With 7 bases removed from V and 4 bases from J, the gap between germline ends came to 16 bases. This CDR3 is 15 amino acids long. Germline lookup yields CDR1 LNHDA and CDR2 SQIVND (reference sequence). The CDR3, as DNA: TGTGCCAGTACCCCCCAGGAGTCGCCCACCGGGGAGCTGTTTTTT. It is translated as CASTPQESPTGELFF.